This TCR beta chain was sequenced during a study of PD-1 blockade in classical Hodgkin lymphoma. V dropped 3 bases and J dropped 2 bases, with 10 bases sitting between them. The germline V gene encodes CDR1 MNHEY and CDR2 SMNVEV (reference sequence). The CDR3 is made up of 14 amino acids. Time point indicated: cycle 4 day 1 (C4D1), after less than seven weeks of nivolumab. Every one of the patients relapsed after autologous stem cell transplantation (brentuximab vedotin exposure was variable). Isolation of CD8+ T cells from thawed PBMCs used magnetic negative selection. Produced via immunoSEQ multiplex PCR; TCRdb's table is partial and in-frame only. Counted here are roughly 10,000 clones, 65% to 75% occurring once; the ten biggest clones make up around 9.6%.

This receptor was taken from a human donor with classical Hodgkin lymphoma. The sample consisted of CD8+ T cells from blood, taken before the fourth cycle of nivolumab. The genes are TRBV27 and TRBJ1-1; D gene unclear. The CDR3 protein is CASSLYSVNTEAFF. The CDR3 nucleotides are TGTGCCAGCAGTTTGTACAGCGTAAACACTGAAGCTTTCTTT.